This entry is about one T cell receptor (beta chain). The length of the CDR3 is 15 residues. Germline CDR1 is LNHNV and CDR2 is YYDKDF (reference sequence). Trimming removed 0 bases at V and 2 bases at J, with 9 bases between. The data were taken from a study of T cell changes during pregnancy in multiple sclerosis. Repertoires were generated with immunoSEQ multiplex PCR, while TCRdb's copy carries only in-frame clones and drops some. The sample holds 70,000 or so clones, about 93% seen once. Sample: CD4+ T cells from peripheral blood mononuclear cells, taken after pregnancy. The chain carries TRBV15 and TRBJ2-3; tentatively, D is TRBD2 (5 bases). The clonotype was recovered from a female donor with multiple sclerosis, enrolled in a pregnancy study. CDR3 DNA: TGTGCCACCAGCAGAGATCTGGAGGTCACAGATACGCAGTATTTT. Amino acids: CATSRDLEVTDTQYF.